What follows are 32 T cell receptor beta chains derived from one specimen sequenced in a study of cytomegalovirus exposure and HLA in healthy donors. The PCR made use of 60 Vbeta and 13 Jbeta primers. Clones were read by immunoSEQ multiplex PCR, and TCRdb kept only the in-frame ones, dropping some. The table shows roughly 180,000 clones, with about 80% occurring only once. The sequenced sample was PBMCs. The receptors come from a man younger than 35 in good health and CMV-seronegative.

The chain links TRBV6-1 to TRBJ1-2; 8 positions match TRBD1. Trimming took 8 bases from V and 3 from J; bases not matched to a gene: 8. This CDR3 comprises 14 residues. Per germline, CDR1 MNHNS and CDR2 SASEGT. The CDR3 DNA is TGTGCCAGCTCCCCCCGGGGACAGGACTATGGCTACACCTTC. Its protein is CASSPRGQDYGYTF.

V is TRBV5-1 and J is TRBJ2-3, with a tentative D call TRBD1 (5 bases). V was cut by 3 bases and J by 0 bases, with 11 bases left in between. CDR1 is SGHRS, CDR2 YFSETQ, per germline. This CDR3 has 15 residues. CDR3 loop: CASSSTGFSTDTQYF. DNA of the CDR3: TGCGCCAGCAGCTCTACAGGTTTTAGCACAGATACGCAGTATTTT.

This clone was seen a handful of times. The chain links TRBV28 to TRBJ1-1, with a tentative D call TRBD1 (5 bases). The V gene lost 2 bases and the J gene lost 3 bases, with 7 bases spanning the gap. CDR3 size: 13 residues. Germline assignment: CDR1 MDHEN and CDR2 SYDVKM. This CDR3 is CASSLPGDTEAFF. The CDR3, as DNA: TGTGCCAGCAGTTTACCGGGGGACACTGAAGCTTTCTTT.

This clone occurred once. This sequence joins TRBV19 and TRBJ1-5, with TRBD1 matching 7 bases. Trimming at V came to 3 bases and at J to 9 bases, leaving 8 bases not matched to a gene. The CDR3 extends over 14 amino acids. Germline assignment: CDR1 LNHDA and CDR2 SQIVND (reference sequence). This chain's CDR3 is CASSMGTESGPQHF. CDR3 bases: TGTGCCAGTAGTATGGGGACAGAGTCAGGGCCCCAGCATTTT.

The chain uses TRBV7-3 and TRBJ1-6; no reliable D call. Trimming shortened V by 3 bases and J by 8 bases, and 8 bases separated the two germline ends. Germline V gene sequence: CDR1 SGHTA, CDR2 FQGTGA. There are 13 residues in the CDR3. The CDR3 DNA reads as TGTGCCAGCAGCTTGGACTGGGATTCACCCCTCCACTTT. This encodes CASSLDWDSPLHF. The whole variable domain, filled in from reference TRBV7-3 and TRBJ1-6, reads GAGVSQTPSNKVTEKGKYVELRCDPISGHTALYWYRQSLGQGPEFLIYFQGTGAADDSGLPNDRFFAVRPEGSVSTLKIQRTERGDSAVYLCASSLDWDSPLHFGNGTRLTVT.

The V and J genes are TRBV28 and TRBJ1-2; 7 bases fit TRBD1. The CDR3 runs to 13 residues. With V trimmed by 6 bases and J by 6 bases, 7 bases remained unmatched. Germline loops: CDR1 MDHEN, CDR2 SYDVKM. The CDR3 loop is CASSLTGEHGYTF. The DNA of the CDR3 is TGTGCCAGCAGCTTAACAGGGGAACATGGCTACACCTTC.

This clone was found a few times. The J gene is TRBJ1-1, the V gene TRBV5-1; D not resolved. The length of the CDR3 is 16 residues. V was pared by 0 bases and J by 0 bases, with 12 bases between. Germline-derived CDR1 and CDR2 are SGHRS and YFSETQ. CDR3 sequence: CASSLDGRWVNTEAFF. The CDR3, as DNA: TGCGCCAGCAGCTTGGATGGGAGATGGGTGAACACTGAAGCTTTCTTT. Full variable domain (rest looked up from reference TRBV5-1 and TRBJ1-1): KAGVTQTPRYLIKTRGQQVTLSCSPISGHRSVSWYQQTPGQGLQFLFEYFSETQRNKGNFPGRFSGRQFSNSRSEMNVSTLELGDSALYLCASSLDGRWVNTEAFFGQGTRLTVV.

CDR3 coding DNA: TGTGCCAGCAGTGAGGGGCAGGGGATTGAGACCCAGTACTTC. This sequence encodes CASSEGQGIETQYF. The chain uses TRBV6-1 and TRBJ2-5; D perhaps matches TRBD1 (6 bases). V lost 3 bases and J 5 bases, leaving 13 bases between the germline ends. Germline V gene data show CDR1 as MNHNS and CDR2 as SASEGT. This CDR3 is built from 14 residues.

The chain is built from TRBV9 and TRBJ1-3; 8 positions agree with TRBD1. The CDR3 spans 16 residues. Trimming took 3 bases from V and 0 from J; bases not matched to a gene: 5. Germline assignment: CDR1 SGDLS and CDR2 YYNGEE. The CDR3 spells CASSGRGQGSGNTIYF. CDR3 DNA sequence: TGTGCCAGCAGCGGGAGAGGACAGGGCTCTGGAAACACCATATATTTT.

The rearrangement links TRBV7-8 to TRBJ1-4, with 9 bases lining up with TRBD1. This CDR3 is 16 amino acids long. CDR1 is SGHVS and CDR2 is FQNEAQ in the germline V gene. V gave up 1 base and J gave up 7 bases; unmatched junction bases: 7. The CDR3 protein is CASSLDLQGAREKLFF. CDR3 nucleotides: TGTGCCAGCAGCTTAGACCTACAGGGGGCGCGTGAAAAACTGTTTTTT. The whole variable domain, remainder taken from reference TRBV7-8 and TRBJ1-4, is GAGVSQSPRYKVAKRGQDVALRCDPISGHVSLFWYQQALGQGPEFLTYFQNEAQLDKSGLPSDRFFAERPEGSVSTLKIQRTQQEDSAVYLCASSLDLQGAREKLFFGSGTQLSVL.

The J gene is TRBJ2-7, the V gene TRBV7-2, with D tentatively TRBD2 (6 bases). The CDR3 spans 14 residues. The germline V gene encodes CDR1 SGHTA and CDR2 FQGNSA. Trimming removed 6 bases at V and 4 bases at J, with 16 bases between. The CDR3 bases are TGTGCCAGCAGACATACTAGCTCCACGTACGAGCAGTACTTC. Translated: CASRHTSSTYEQYF.

The CDR3 DNA reads as TGTGCCAGCAGCTCTCCCCGGGACAGCCTCTATGGCTACACCTTC. It is translated as CASSSPRDSLYGYTF. The gene calls are TRBV5-4 and TRBJ1-2; 7 positions match TRBD1. This CDR3 comprises 15 residues. Losses at the gene ends were 3 bases for V and 4 bases for J; bases not matched to a gene: 9. The germline CDR1 and CDR2 sequences are SGHNT and YYREEE (reference sequence).

The genes are TRBV7-2 and TRBJ2-7; 8 positions match TRBD1. The trim removed 5 bases at V and 4 bases at J, leaving 7 bases unmatched. CDR3 size: 14 residues. Germline-derived CDR1 and CDR2 are SGHTA and FQGNSA. In DNA, the CDR3 is TGTGCCAGCAGCGCCGACAGGGGATCTTACGAGCAGTACTTC. Protein product: CASSADRGSYEQYF.

The sample holds one count of this clone. The CDR3 DNA sequence: TGTGCCAGCAGTTTTAAGGCGGGGACGGTTAGCCAAGAGACCCAGTACTTC. Its translation: CASSFKAGTVSQETQYF. This chain connects TRBV28 to TRBJ2-5; TRBD2 might be the D (6 bases). V lost 3 bases, J lost 1 base, and 18 bases lay in between. Germline assignment: CDR1 MDHEN and CDR2 SYDVKM. CDR3 size: 17 residues.

The CDR3, as DNA: TGCGCCAGCAGCGCACACCTTTATAGCAATCAGCCCCAGCATTTT. It encodes CASSAHLYSNQPQHF. The rearrangement joins TRBV4-1 to TRBJ1-5; D call uncertain. The CDR3 is 15 amino acids. V lost 5 bases to trimming and J lost 0 bases, with 11 bases between them. Germline V gene lookup returns CDR1 MGHRA and CDR2 YSYEKL.

The table lists this clone with a count of one. The chain combines TRBV7-3 with TRBJ2-2, with D perhaps TRBD1 (5 bases). Germline values: CDR1 SGHTA, CDR2 FQGTGA. CDR3 length equals 15 residues. The V end lost 2 bases, the J end lost 3 bases, and 10 bases lay between the germline ends. The CDR3: CASSLGSRDTGELFF. Written as DNA, the CDR3 is TGTGCCAGCAGCTTAGGTTCCAGGGACACCGGGGAGCTGTTTTTT. Looking up the rest from reference TRBV7-3 and TRBJ2-2 gives the full variable domain: GAGVSQTPSNKVTEKGKYVELRCDPISGHTALYWYRQSLGQGPEFLIYFQGTGAADDSGLPNDRFFAVRPEGSVSTLKIQRTERGDSAVYLCASSLGSRDTGELFFGEGSRLTVL.

For the CDR3, the DNA is TGCGCCAGCAGCATACTGACAGGGCACGAGCAGTACTTC. Translating it yields CASSILTGHEQYF. The V and J genes are TRBV5-1 and TRBJ2-5, with 7 bases aligning to TRBD1. The DNA end lines up better with TRBJ2-7; the J call may be wrong. This CDR3 has 13 amino acids. Germline CDR1 SGHRS, CDR2 YFSETQ.

The V gene is TRBV27, the J gene TRBJ2-7; a weak D match, TRBD1 (5 bases). Germline CDR1 and CDR2: MNHEY and SMNVEV (reference sequence). The CDR3 totals 13 residues. V was pared by 6 bases and J by 6 bases, with 15 bases between. CDR3 amino acids: CASRELKGVEQYF. CDR3 coding DNA: TGTGCCAGCAGGGAACTGAAAGGGGTCGAGCAGTACTTC.

A few counts support this clone. This sequence joins TRBV19 and TRBJ1-1; possibly TRBD1 for D (5 bases). The germline CDR1 and CDR2 sequences are LNHDA and SQIVND (reference sequence). CDR3 length equals 13 residues. Trimming took off 5 bases at V and 4 bases at J, with 11 bases between the two ends. The CDR3 spells CASSQDSPTEAFF. The DNA of the CDR3 is TGTGCCAGTAGTCAAGACAGCCCCACTGAAGCTTTCTTT.

The chain combines TRBV6-7 with TRBJ2-7; tentatively, D is TRBD1 (5 bases). TRBV6-7 is filed as an ORF, its function uncertain. The CDR3 contains 13 residues. V lost 10 bases and J lost 1, with 14 bases in between. In DNA form, the CDR3 reads TGTGCCAAAATGGGGCCCCCTTCCTACGAGCAGTACTTC. This encodes CAKMGPPSYEQYF.

The rearrangement joins TRBV5-4 to TRBJ2-5; possibly TRBD2 for D (5 bases). Germline lookup yields CDR1 SGHNT and CDR2 YYREEE (reference sequence). The CDR3 has 13 residues. The germline V and J ends were trimmed by 4 bases and 3 bases, with 10 bases remaining between them. The CDR3 region has the DNA TGTGCCAGCAGCCGAGGGCGGGAAGAGACCCAGTACTTC. Translated: CASSRGREETQYF.

This clone was counted once. The rearrangement uses TRBV18 and TRBJ2-7, with 8 bases lining up with TRBD1. CDR1 is KGHSH, CDR2 LQKENI, per germline. J was trimmed by 0 bases and V by 0 bases; bases with no gene match: 16. This CDR3 has 20 residues. The CDR3 DNA reads TGTGCCAGCTCACCACCGAGACCTCCCGGGACAGGTTGGGGCTCCTACGAGCAGTACTTC. It codes for CASSPPRPPGTGWGSYEQYF. The whole variable domain, filled in from reference TRBV18 and TRBJ2-7, reads NAGVMQNPRHLVRRRGQEARLRCSPMKGHSHVYWYRQLPEEGLKFMVYLQKENIIDESGMPKERFSAEFPKEGPSILRIQQVVRGDSAAYFCASSPPRPPGTGWGSYEQYFGPGTRLTVT.

The chain links TRBV7-8 to TRBJ2-7; D is undetermined. V was trimmed by 5 bases and J by 6 bases, leaving 23 bases between them. Germline CDR1 and CDR2: SGHVS and FQNEAQ. This CDR3 has 16 amino acids. The CDR3 loop is CASSLTPKERLVEQYF. CDR3 nucleotide sequence: TGTGCCAGCAGCCTTACTCCAAAGGAGAGGTTAGTCGAGCAGTACTTC. Full variable domain (outside the CDR3, taken from reference TRBV7-8 and TRBJ2-7): GAGVSQSPRYKVAKRGQDVALRCDPISGHVSLFWYQQALGQGPEFLTYFQNEAQLDKSGLPSDRFFAERPEGSVSTLKIQRTQQEDSAVYLCASSLTPKERLVEQYFGPGTRLTVT.

The CDR3 loop is CASSPQSGGTDTQYF. The CDR3 DNA follows: TGTGCCAGCAGTCCCCAGTCGGGGGGCACAGATACGCAGTATTTT. The J gene is TRBJ2-3, the V gene TRBV6-4, with D possibly matching TRBD2 (6 bases). The CDR3 totals 15 residues. Trimming shortened V by 5 bases and J by 1 base, and 13 bases separated the two germline ends. From germline, CDR1 is MRHNA and CDR2 SNTAGT.

The chain is built from TRBV6-1 and TRBJ1-6; a possible D gene is TRBD1 (6 bases). This CDR3 is built from 15 residues. The V end was cut by 2 bases, the J end by 7 bases, with 12 bases between. The germline V gene encodes CDR1 MNHNS and CDR2 SASEGT. The CDR3 DNA reads as TGTGCCAGCAGTGAAACCCAGGGGCTAAATTCACCCCTCCACTTT. Translated: CASSETQGLNSPLHF.

A few counts support this clone. V gene TRBV10-3 combines with J gene TRBJ2-7; the D gene is possibly TRBD1 (5 bases). The V gene lost 10 bases and the J gene lost 4 bases, with 14 bases spanning the gap. Per the germline V gene, CDR1 is ENHRY and CDR2 is SYGVKD. The CDR3 consists of 12 residues. CDR3: CATVGEFYEQYF. CDR3 coding DNA: TGTGCCACCGTAGGGGAATTTTACGAGCAGTACTTC.

The chain has TRBV5-1 and TRBJ2-5, with a tentative D call TRBD1 (6 bases). This CDR3 comprises 15 residues. CDR1 and CDR2 from the germline V gene are SGHRS and YFSETQ. With 0 bases removed from V and 2 bases from J, the gap between germline ends came to 11 bases. The CDR3 sequence is CASSLVRTEQETQYF. The CDR3 DNA follows: TGCGCCAGCAGCTTGGTAAGGACAGAACAAGAGACCCAGTACTTC.

This clone showed up just once. The rearrangement joins TRBV7-4 to TRBJ1-2; no clear D. The CDR3 covers 14 residues. Germline V lookup: CDR1 SGHVT, CDR2 SQSDAQ. V lost 6 bases and J 9 bases, leaving 20 bases between the germline ends. The chain's CDR3 is CASRPGQVGGSYTF. In DNA form, the CDR3 reads TGTGCCAGCAGGCCTGGGCAGGTCGGAGGAAGCTACACCTTC.

V gene TRBV5-4 combines with J gene TRBJ2-2, with D tentatively TRBD1 (6 bases). The V gene's germline CDR1 is SGHNT and CDR2 YYREEE (reference sequence). V lost 1 base and J lost 1, with 11 bases in between. The CDR3 is 16 residues long. CDR3 bases: TGTGCCAGCAGCTTGTATACAGGGTTGAACACCGGGGAGCTGTTTTTT. It yields the protein CASSLYTGLNTGELFF.

The chain employs TRBV28 and TRBJ2-7, with 8 bases fitting TRBD1. This CDR3 is built from 16 residues. Germline values: CDR1 MDHEN, CDR2 SYDVKM. V dropped 4 bases and J dropped 2; count of bases not matched to a gene: 10. CDR3 loop: CASSSTWDRTPYEQYF. CDR3 nucleotide sequence: TGTGCCAGCAGTTCAACCTGGGACAGGACCCCCTACGAGCAGTACTTC.

The chain carries TRBV27 and TRBJ2-7; 9 nucleotides line up with TRBD2. Trimming removed 6 bases from V and 3 bases from J; junction bases left unmatched: 12. Germline assignment: CDR1 MNHEY and CDR2 SMNVEV (reference sequence). CDR3 length equals 16 residues. The CDR3 nucleotides are TGTGCCAGCAGCGGGGGAGCGGGGGGTCACATCTACGAGCAGTACTTC. Translated: CASSGGAGGHIYEQYF.

CDR3 in DNA: TGTGCCAGTGGCGGGAGGGCCGTCGATGAGCAGTTCTTC. Encoded protein: CASGGRAVDEQFF. The J gene is TRBJ2-1, the V gene TRBV19, with 9 nucleotides matching TRBD2. V dropped 8 bases and J dropped 8; count of bases not matched to a gene: 7. CDR3 length: 13 residues. From germline, CDR1 is LNHDA and CDR2 SQIVND (reference sequence).